These 12 T cell receptor beta chains share one sample of origin, sequenced in a study of cytomegalovirus exposure and HLA in healthy donors. The PCR contained 60 Vbeta and 13 Jbeta primers. The assay was immunoSEQ multiplex PCR, and TCRdb's table has in-frame clones only and misses some. Counted here are over 150,000 clones, 71% occurring once; the ten biggest clones make up approximately 2.5%. Sequencing input: PBMCs. These receptors were collected from a woman in her 30s in good health and CMV-seronegative.

The rearrangement joins TRBV21-1 to TRBJ1-5; TRBD1 is the table's D call, not checked against the DNA. TRBV21-1 is annotated as a pseudogene. There are 19 residues in the CDR3. CDR3 sequence (DNA): TGTGCCAGCAGCAAAGCCGCCGGGACACCAAATAATAGCAATCAGCCCCAGCATTTT. As protein: CASSKAAGTPNNSNQPQHF.

This chain connects TRBV7-3 to TRBJ2-7, with D perhaps TRBD1 (6 bases). CDR1 and CDR2 (germline): SGHTA, FQGTGA. The CDR3 length is 14 residues. V dropped 3 bases and J dropped 0 bases, with 9 bases sitting between them. The DNA of the CDR3 is TGTGCCAGCAGCTTCGGACAGAGCTCCTACGAGCAGTACTTC. As protein: CASSFGQSSYEQYF. Using reference TRBV7-3 and TRBJ2-7 for the parts outside the CDR3, the full variable domain is GAGVSQTPSNKVTEKGKYVELRCDPISGHTALYWYRQSLGQGPEFLIYFQGTGAADDSGLPNDRFFAVRPEGSVSTLKIQRTERGDSAVYLCASSFGQSSYEQYFGPGTRLTVT.

The chain has TRBV11-2 and TRBJ2-3; D is perhaps TRBD1 (6 bases). V was clipped by 1 base and J by 2 bases, with 13 bases between them. The CDR3 totals 16 residues. Germline CDR1 SGHAT, CDR2 FQNNGV. The CDR3 is CASSLVLGQNTDTQYF. CDR3 nucleotides: TGTGCCAGCAGCTTAGTCTTGGGACAAAACACAGATACGCAGTATTTT.

This clone has a single count. The chain has TRBV7-9 and TRBJ2-1, with D possibly being TRBD2 (5 bases). Germline-derived CDR1 and CDR2 are SEHNR and FQNEAQ (reference sequence). The V end lost 4 bases, the J end lost 9 bases, and 25 bases lay between the germline ends. The CDR3 consists of 17 residues. CDR3 region: CASSSPNPLRKTSEQFF. The CDR3 DNA is TGTGCCAGCAGCTCCCCCAATCCTCTACGGAAAACTAGTGAGCAGTTCTTC.

This clone was seen just once. The genes are TRBV28 and TRBJ2-7, with D hard to call. The CDR3 length is 12 residues. Trimming left V 5 bases short and J 3 bases short, with 8 bases between. Per the germline V gene, CDR1 is MDHEN and CDR2 is SYDVKM. The CDR3 here is CASSPGFYEQYF. The CDR3 region has the DNA TGTGCCAGCAGTCCCGGTTTCTACGAGCAGTACTTC. The full variable domain, rest sourced from reference TRBV28 and TRBJ2-7, is DVKVTQSSRYLVKRTGEKVFLECVQDMDHENMFWYRQDPGLGLRLIYFSYDVKMKEKGDIPEGYSVSREKKERFSLILESASTNQTSMYLCASSPGFYEQYFGPGTRLTVT.

This clone was seen a handful of times. V gene TRBV25-1 combines with J gene TRBJ2-2, with 7 bases that match TRBD1. The CDR3 is 16 residues long. Germline trimming cut 3 bases from V and 4 bases from J; bases unmatched to any gene: 8. Germline CDR1 MGHDK, CDR2 SYGVNS. The CDR3 DNA reads as TGTGCCAGCAGTGACTCCGGGACAGCAAGCACCGGGGAGCTGTTTTTT. Protein sequence: CASSDSGTASTGELFF.

V and J are TRBV2 and TRBJ1-1; D call uncertain. The germline V and J ends were trimmed by 5 bases and 1 base, with 14 bases remaining between them. Germline assignment: CDR1 SNHLY and CDR2 FYNNEI. The CDR3 spans 15 residues. This CDR3 reads CASSSPSSGNTEAFF. The CDR3 nucleotides read TGTGCCAGCAGTTCACCGTCGTCGGGGAACACTGAAGCTTTCTTT.

The chain is built from TRBV5-4 and TRBJ2-2, with 9 bases lining up with TRBD2. Germline lookup yields CDR1 SGHNT and CDR2 YYREEE (reference sequence). The CDR3 has 17 residues. Germline trimming cut 4 bases from V and 6 bases from J; bases unmatched to any gene: 13. The CDR3 coding sequence is TGTGCCAGCAGCGGTGCCGGGCTGGGCGGGAGGGCCGGGGAGCTGTTTTTT. It is translated as CASSGAGLGGRAGELFF.

The V gene is TRBV2, the J gene TRBJ2-5; weak D call: TRBD2 (6 bases). Germline V lookup: CDR1 SNHLY, CDR2 FYNNEI. The V gene lost 6 bases and the J gene lost 3 bases, with 17 bases spanning the gap. This CDR3 contains 15 residues. The CDR3 protein is CASREMSGGEETQYF. The CDR3 DNA reads TGTGCCAGCAGGGAAATGAGCGGAGGGGAAGAGACCCAGTACTTC.

The CDR3 coding sequence is TGTGCCAGCACCCGGGACAGGAGCACAGATACGCAGTATTTT. Residues: CASTRDRSTDTQYF. J is TRBJ2-3 and V is TRBV5-8; 8 nucleotides line up with TRBD1. CDR3 length equals 14 residues. J gave up 0 bases and V 6 bases, and 3 bases lay outside the gene matches. Per germline, CDR1 SGHTS and CDR2 YDEGEE.

V gene TRBV5-5 combines with J gene TRBJ2-7; perhaps TRBD2 as D (5 bases). Germline V gene data show CDR1 as SGHKS and CDR2 as YYEKEE (reference sequence). V shed 4 bases and J shed 4 bases, with 18 bases lying between them. The CDR3 runs 15 residues. DNA for the CDR3: TGTGCCAGCAGCCCGATCGGCTCTAGCAGATACGAGCAGTACTTC. This translates into CASSPIGSSRYEQYF. The full variable domain, in which reference TRBV5-5 and TRBJ2-7 provide the parts outside the CDR3, is DAGVTQSPTHLIKTRGQQVTLRCSPISGHKSVSWYQQVLGQGPQFIFQYYEKEERGRGNFPDRFSARQFPNYSSELNVNALLLGDSALYLCASSPIGSSRYEQYFGPGTRLTVT.

This sequence joins TRBV2 and TRBJ1-5; D is unresolved. The CDR3 has 14 residues. V was cut by 7 bases and J by 6 bases, with 16 bases left in between. Germline CDR1 and CDR2: SNHLY and FYNNEI. CDR3 coding DNA: TGTGCCAGCAATCCAGACCTCCCAGGTCAGCCCCAGCATTTT. Protein product: CASNPDLPGQPQHF.